This TCR beta chain appears in the sequencing data of a study of blood T cell repertoires in COVID-19 (dated by TCRdb to about 2020). Describing the broader study: Collaborator samples came from the United States, Italy and Spain and covered acute and convalescent phases of COVID-19. Subjects who had been exposed to COVID-19, were actively infected with it, or had recovered from it provided the deeply sampled blood TCRbeta repertoires that made up the dataset. A de-identified subject ID, COVID-19 status, age in years and sex were almost always included in the sample metadata. The prospective study material was composed of cDNA or gDNA derived from T cells, B-cell-depleted T cells, or PBMCs. The repertoires were released in a freely available public database meant as a resource for research on the immune response to SARS-CoV-2. HLA class I and class II types, where available, came from metadata supplied by the sample provider rather than from assay-based typing. Samples came from the ongoing ImmuneRACE study (first 160 participants) plus 1,254 subjects from 6 global collaborators. Results the study describes overall, beyond this receptor: How much clinical and demographic metadata was included differed by source and by participant, and the metadata was provided uncurated.

Each collaborating institution followed its own protocols to collect whole blood in K2EDTA tubes. For TCRbeta analysis, collaborator samples were shipped as frozen whole blood, as isolated PBMCs, or as DNA extracted from either sample type. TCRbeta CDR3 regions were amplified from genomic DNA by means of the immunoSEQ Assay, a bias-controlled multiplex PCR. On the study's bioinformatics: Within the assay, amplification of reference gene primers was used to estimate how many nucleated cells each sample contained. To quantify the absolute abundance of each unique TCRbeta CDR3 rearrangement, sequence reads were collapsed and filtered. For each sample, productive Simpson clonality was calculated as the square root of Simpson's diversity index over productive rearrangements. The table comes from immuneACCESS by way of TCRdb, which keeps in-frame sequences with V and J called. Part of the clones is missing from these tables; in studies checked, under half for an unresolved V gene and the rest for unknown reasons. V and J calls and clone size are copied from that table; D and trimming were computed from the DNA. The sample has tens of thousands of clones on record, approximately 89% of them singletons. Jointly, the top ten make up under 8% of the sample.

Worth noting for this clone: No cognate antigen has been identified for it. Qualities for individual bases were not recorded, and no much larger clone is one base off.

The clonotype originates from a human donor with acute or convalescent COVID-19. The donor label of this sample is uncertain. The specimen sequenced was peripheral blood.

The CDR3 region reads CASSREGQGNSPLHF. Read as DNA, the sequence is TGCGCCAGCAGCCGAGAGGGACAGGGGAATTCACCCCTCCACTTT. This sequence uses TRBV5-1 and TRBJ1-6, with TRBD1 matching 10 junction bases. The CDR3 contains 15 residues, cysteine and phenylalanine counted. Just CDR3 DNA is preserved here, 45 bases in frame from base 1. Trimmed from V: 4 bases; trimmed from J: 7 bases; junction bases lacking a gene match: 5. CDR1 and CDR2 are drawn from the germline V gene: SGHRS, YFSETQ. When the CDR3 is completed using the reference TRBV5-1 and TRBJ1-6 genes on either side, the full variable domain is KAGVTQTPRYLIKTRGQQVTLSCSPISGHRSVSWYQQTPGQGLQFLFEYFSETQRNKGNFPGRFSGRQFSNSRSEMNVSTLELGDSALYLCASSREGQGNSPLHFGNGTRLTVT.